This TCR beta chain was obtained from a study of blood T cells in healthy people across ages. A few counts support this clonotype. Extracted total RNA amounted to at least 5.5 micrograms for each sample. Per the germline V gene, CDR1 is SNHLY and CDR2 is FYNNEI. The CDR3 length is 16 residues. Primed by a sample-barcoded 5' primer and a J-beta primer mix, a second PCR proceeded for 7 to 11 cycles. Carrying 12 random nucleotides, a template-switch adaptor labeled each individual cDNA molecule. Each CDR3 protein is one row after TCRdb ran MiXCR on the 5' RACE reads. The table has approximately 800,000 distinct CDR3 sequences, just under 25% seen once. The data also belong to a second study, concerning T cells of mothers and their children. That report adds: Sequencing returned over 8 million TCR beta CDR3 reads per mother and several million per child.

The sample consisted of blood. The TCR was taken from a boy aged 10-17 years in good health. J is TRBJ2-5 and V is TRBV2; TRBD2 might be the D (5 bases). Judging by the DNA end, TRBJ2-1 fits better; the J call may be wrong. The CDR3 protein is CASSHGLAATYNEQFF. CDR3 DNA sequence: TGTGCCAGCAGCCACGGACTCGCGGCCACCTACAATGAGCAGTTCTTC.